The TCR beta chain under discussion was sequenced for a study of blood T cells in healthy people across ages. General study findings and limits: Comparison with aged donors showed that long-lived donors had more naive CD4+ cells and higher diversity.

For the second PCR, which ran for roughly 6 to 11 cycles, a sample-barcoded 5' primer and a J-beta primer mix were used. Each CDR3 protein gets one entry after TCRdb re-called the 5' RACE reads with MiXCR. This sample has hundreds of thousands of distinct CDR3 sequences, with over 25% found just once. This clonotype has only a few counts. Its antigen is still unknown. CDR3 length: 12 residues. V was pared by 5 bases and J by 4 bases, with 6 bases between. Another study also made use of these data, one on T cells of mothers and their children. That source notes: The donors comprised more than 5 children and their three healthy Caucasian mothers.

Material for sequencing was blood. The J gene is TRBJ1-5, the V gene TRBV12-3 or TRBV12-4; D call uncertain. This TCR came from a boy between 2 and 10 years old in good health. CDR3 sequence (DNA): TGTGCCAGCAGTGCCCGGAATCAGCCCCAGCATTTT. Its translation: CASSARNQPQHF.